The rows below give T cell receptor beta chains drawn from one sample of a study of PD-1 blockade in classical Hodgkin lymphoma. Using immunoSEQ multiplex PCR, the repertoire was profiled, and TCRdb retains in-frame clones only, with some absent. The data contain about 9,700 clones, approximately 77% of them seen just once; the ten biggest clones take up about 4.3%. This specimen consisted of CD4+ T cells from blood, obtained before the fourth cycle of nivolumab. The receptors were gathered from a human donor with classical Hodgkin lymphoma. The CDR3 runs from the conserved cysteine through the conserved F or W. D genes are given only for firm matches. The listing skips clone size in some rows; elsewhere it reads once, few, many or a size class.

V gene	D gene	clone size	J gene	CDR3 DNA	CDR3 protein
TRBV6-1	TRBD1	.	TRBJ2-2	TGTGCCAGCAGTGACGGGACAGGGAGCACCGGGGAGCTGTTTTTT	CASSDGTGSTGELFF
TRBV27	TRBD1	.	TRBJ2-7	TGTGCCAGCAGGGACAGGGGCGACGAGCAGTACTTC	CASRDRGDEQYF
TRBV30	.	.	TRBJ1-5	TGTGCCTGGGGGATCGGACCCCTCAATCAGCCCCAGCATTTT	CAWGIGPLNQPQHF
TRBV18	.	.	TRBJ2-2	TGTGCCAGCTCACCTGACAGGAAGAACACCGGGGAGCTGTTTTTT	CASSPDRKNTGELFF
TRBV14	.	.	TRBJ1-1	TGTGCCAGTAAAAGGGAGGGCTCTGAAGCTTTCTTT	CASKREGSEAFF
TRBV7-6	.	.	TRBJ2-5	TGTGCCAGCAGCTGGGGTAACCAAGAGACCCAGTACTTC	CASSWGNQETQYF
TRBV5-4	.	.	TRBJ2-7	TGTGCCAGCAGCCAATCCCTCCGGGGGCCAGGGTACTCCTACGAGCAGTACTTC	CASSQSLRGPGYSYEQYF
TRBV5-4	TRBD1	once	TRBJ2-1	TGTGCCAGCAGCTCCCCAGACAGGGGGTGGGATGAGCAGTTCTTC	CASSSPDRGWDEQFF
TRBV19	TRBD1	.	TRBJ1-2	TGTGCCAGTAGCCCAGACAGGGGGCGAAGTGGCTACACCTTC	CASSPDRGRSGYTF
TRBV7-6	.	.	TRBJ2-5	TGTGCCAGCAGCTTAGGTCCCCAAGAGACCCAGTACTTC	CASSLGPQETQYF
TRBV5-8	TRBD2	.	TRBJ2-3	TGTGCCAGCAGCGGGGGTAGCGGGGGGACGGCAGATACGCAGTATTTT	CASSGGSGGTADTQYF
TRBV18	.	.	TRBJ1-1	TGTGCCAGCTCACCAAGTACCGTCTTCCGGCAGGGGCTCGACACTGAAGCTTTCTTT	CASSPSTVFRQGLDTEAFF
TRBV30	.	.	TRBJ1-1	TGTGCCTGGAGTGTAACCCCAGGGGTGAACACTGAAGCTTTCTTT	CAWSVTPGVNTEAFF
TRBV7-2	.	few	TRBJ1-2	TGTGCCAGCAGCCCGGAGCCTTTCTATGGCTACACCTTC	CASSPEPFYGYTF
TRBV18	.	.	TRBJ2-5	TGTGCCAGCTCACCATCAGGGCCCCAAGAGACCCAGTACTTC	CASSPSGPQETQYF
TRBV7-2	.	.	TRBJ2-3	TGTGCCAGCGGGGGTACTACAGATACGCAGTATTTT	CASGGTTDTQYF
TRBV11-2	TRBD2	.	TRBJ2-5	TGTGCCAGTAGCCGAGGGACTAGCGGGGGACAGGTGGAGACCCAGTACTTC	CASSRGTSGGQVETQYF
TRBV5-1	.	.	TRBJ1-1	TGCGCCAGCAGCTACAGCAGCGGAAGCACTGAAGCCTTCTTT	CASSYSSGSTEAFF
TRBV6-1	.	once	TRBJ2-5	TGTGCCAGCAGTGAACGGGTGACGGCCACGAGGGAGACCCAGTACTTC	CASSERVTATRETQYF
TRBV5-4	.	.	TRBJ2-6	TGTGCCAGCAGCTCCACAGGCTCTGGGGCCAACGTCCTGACTTTC	CASSSTGSGANVLTF
TRBV11-3	.	.	TRBJ2-7	TGTGCCAGCAGCTTAGGGGGGGACAGCTACGAGCAGTACTTC	CASSLGGDSYEQYF
TRBV25-1	.	.	TRBJ1-2	TGTGCCAGCAGTGAGGAGGGTTGGGACTATGGCTACACCTTC	CASSEEGWDYGYTF
TRBV6-6	TRBD1	.	TRBJ1-4	TGTGCCAGCAGTCCCGGGACAGCTCGGCGTAATGAAAAACTGTTTTTT	CASSPGTARRNEKLFF
TRBV19	.	few	TRBJ1-4	TGTGCCACCTCCCCGGGCCTTTCTAATGAAAAACTGTTTTTT	CATSPGLSNEKLFF
TRBV11-2	.	.	TRBJ2-1	TGTGCCAGCAGCTTAGACAGAGAATACAATGAGCAGTTCTTC	CASSLDREYNEQFF
TRBV11-3	.	.	TRBJ2-2	TGTGCCAGCAGCTTATTAAGTTACGGGGAGCTGTTTTTT	CASSLLSYGELFF
TRBV27	TRBD2	.	TRBJ2-1	TGTGCCAGCAGTTTAATGGGGGGGACCTACAATGAGCAGTTCTTC	CASSLMGGTYNEQFF
TRBV2	.	.	TRBJ1-1	TGTGCCAGCAGTGACGAAGGCCGAGGCACTGAAGCTTTCTTT	CASSDEGRGTEAFF
TRBV7-9	.	few	TRBJ1-1	TGTGCCAGCAGCTTAGAGGGCAGATGGAACACTGAAGCTTTCTTT	CASSLEGRWNTEAFF
TRBV7-2	TRBD2	.	TRBJ2-3	TGTGCCAGCAGCTTAATTGGGACTAGCAGCACAGATACGCAGTATTTT	CASSLIGTSSTDTQYF
TRBV19	.	.	TRBJ2-5	TGTGCCAGTAGCTTGGGTGGGGGTTCAAGGACCCAGTACTTC	CASSLGGGSRTQYF
TRBV5-1	.	.	TRBJ2-7	TGCGCCAGCAGCTTTGGGAGGAGGGGGGCCGGTTTGTACGAGCAGTACTTC	CASSFGRRGAGLYEQYF
TRBV9	.	.	TRBJ1-1	TGTGCCAGCAGCGTAGGGAAAAACCCTGAAGCTTTCTTT	CASSVGKNPEAFF
TRBV5-1	TRBD1	.	TRBJ1-1	TGCGCCAGCAGCTTCCAGGGGGCAGACACTGAAGCTTTCTTT	CASSFQGADTEAFF
TRBV11-3	.	.	TRBJ2-5	TGTGCCAGCAGCCGTAATGGGGGGGCGCCGGAAGAGACCCAGTACTTC	CASSRNGGAPEETQYF
TRBV4-1	TRBD2	.	TRBJ2-2	TGCGCCAGCAGCCAAGACCTAGCGGGGGGCGTCCGGGAGCTGTTTTTT	CASSQDLAGGVRELFF
TRBV5-4	TRBD1	few	TRBJ1-6	TGTGCCAGCAGCTTGGCCGGGACAGTCAATTCACCCCTCCACTTT	CASSLAGTVNSPLHF
TRBV7-9	TRBD1	.	TRBJ1-1	TGTGCCAGCAGCTTCGGGACAGGGAGAACTGTGAAAGCTTTCTTT	CASSFGTGRTVKAFF
TRBV5-1	.	.	TRBJ1-1	TGCGCCAGCAGCTTGCAGGACAGTCTAAGGACTGAAGCTTTCTTT	CASSLQDSLRTEAFF
TRBV6-5	.	.	TRBJ2-3	TGTGCCAGCAGGAGGACTCCAGAGGCAGATACGCAGTATTTT	CASRRTPEADTQYF
TRBV30	.	.	TRBJ2-3	TGTGCCTGGAGTGTACGACGGGCGGATACGCAGTATTTT	CAWSVRRADTQYF